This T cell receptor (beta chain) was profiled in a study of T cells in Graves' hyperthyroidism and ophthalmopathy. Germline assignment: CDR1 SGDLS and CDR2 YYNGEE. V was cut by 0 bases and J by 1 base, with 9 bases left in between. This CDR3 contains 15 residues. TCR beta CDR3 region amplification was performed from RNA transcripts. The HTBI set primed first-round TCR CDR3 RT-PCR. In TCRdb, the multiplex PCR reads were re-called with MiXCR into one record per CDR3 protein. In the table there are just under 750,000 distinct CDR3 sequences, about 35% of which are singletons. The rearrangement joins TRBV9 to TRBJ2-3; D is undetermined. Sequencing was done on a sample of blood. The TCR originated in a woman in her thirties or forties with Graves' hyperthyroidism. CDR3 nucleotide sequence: TGTGCCAGCAGCGTAGGAACCCGGGGCACAGATACGCAGTATTTT. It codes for CASSVGTRGTDTQYF.